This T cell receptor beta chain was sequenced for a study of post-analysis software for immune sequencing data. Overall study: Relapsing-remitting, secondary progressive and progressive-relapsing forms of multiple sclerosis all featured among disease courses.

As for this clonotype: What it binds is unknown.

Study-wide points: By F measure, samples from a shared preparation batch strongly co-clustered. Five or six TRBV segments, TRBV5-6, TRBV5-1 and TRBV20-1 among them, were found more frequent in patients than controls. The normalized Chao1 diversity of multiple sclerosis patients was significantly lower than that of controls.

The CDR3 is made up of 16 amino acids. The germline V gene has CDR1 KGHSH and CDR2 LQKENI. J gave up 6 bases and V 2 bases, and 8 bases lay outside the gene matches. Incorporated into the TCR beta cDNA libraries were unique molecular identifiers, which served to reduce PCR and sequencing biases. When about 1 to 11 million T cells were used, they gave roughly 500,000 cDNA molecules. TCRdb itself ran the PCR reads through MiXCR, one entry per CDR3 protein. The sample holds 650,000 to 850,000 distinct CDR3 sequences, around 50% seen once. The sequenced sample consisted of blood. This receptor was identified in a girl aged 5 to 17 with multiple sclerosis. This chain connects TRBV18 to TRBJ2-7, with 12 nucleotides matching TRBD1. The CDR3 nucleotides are TGTGCCAGCTCACCAGTGGAGGGACAGGGGGCAGGCGAGCAGTACTTC. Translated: CASSPVEGQGAGEQYF. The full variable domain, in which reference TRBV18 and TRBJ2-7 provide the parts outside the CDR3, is NAGVMQNPRHLVRRRGQEARLRCSPMKGHSHVYWYRQLPEEGLKFMVYLQKENIIDESGMPKERFSAEFPKEGPSILRIQQVVRGDSAAYFCASSPVEGQGAGEQYFGPGTRLTVT.